The T cell receptor beta chain described here comes from a study of blood T cell repertoires in COVID-19. Study as a whole: Acute and convalescent COVID-19 specimens originated in the United States, Italy and Spain.

Germline-derived CDR1 and CDR2 are ENHRY and SYGVKD. V was pared by 9 bases and J by 3 bases, with 9 bases of the junction left unmatched. The CDR3 sequence is 14 residues long. Per the original data handling: The authors estimated nucleated cell counts from reference gene primer amplification. Assay: immunoSEQ multiplex PCR; the TCRdb copy retains only in-frame clones and omits some. V and J calls and clone size come straight from that table; D and trimming were deduced from the DNA. This table has more than 200,000 clones, 85% to 90% appearing once. It was during active infection that Seattle patients were enrolled and then longitudinally followed.

The material sequenced was peripheral blood. This clonotype was obtained from a man in his forties or fifties with COVID-19, enrolled during active disease. The V and J genes are TRBV10-3 and TRBJ1-2; TRBD1 matches 8 bases. CDR3 in DNA: TGTGCCATGGATCGAACGGGACAGGACTATGGCTACACCTTC. This gives the protein CAMDRTGQDYGYTF.